These T cell receptor beta chains were read from a single sample in a study of blood T cell repertoires in COVID-19. The data were produced by immunoSEQ multiplex PCR, yet TCRdb's version contains in-frame clones alone and is incomplete. The data show 220,000 or so clones, with 84% seen just once and 6.8% held by the top ten. The sample was PBMCs or T cells enriched from blood (not recorded which). Receptors were obtained from a woman aged 40-49 years who had recovered from COVID-19. Both conserved end residues are trimmed from each CDR3.

>TRBJ1-6|TRBV4-3
ASSADRVGNSPLH
>TRBJ1-5|TRBV4-1
ASSQDLTGGQPQH
>TRBJ1-5|TRBV5-4
ASSSGTGGEPQH
>TRBJ2-7|TRBV2
ASNLDRGEQY
>TRBJ1-4|TRBV7-8
ASSPQPAGTGRSVEKLF
>TRBJ1-3|TRBV4-3
ASSAEAYSGNTIY
>TRBJ1-1|TRBV7-6
ASSLGMSTEAF
>TRBJ1-5|TRBV6-7
ASSRVNQPQH
>TRBJ2-6|TRBV11-2
ASSLLSGANVLT
>TRBJ1-2|TRBV10-1
ASRSRDRVYGYT
>TRBJ2-7|TRBV27
ASSLGLKVYEQY
>TRBJ2-2|TRBV18
ASSPWGDTGELF
>TRBJ2-2|TRBV9
ASSQGAGELF
>TRBJ2-3|TRBV6-1
ASSEPGSAGGRSRDTQY
>TRBJ2-1|TRBV10-3
AIRSTSGRANEQF
>TRBJ2-1|TRBV5-6
ASSLAGHYNEQF
>TRBJ2-1|TRBV19
ASSIGTGKSYNEQF
>TRBJ2-1|TRBV5-1
ASSLEHTGVSNEQF
>TRBJ2-3|TRBV20-1
SASPTSGRRTDTQY
>TRBJ2-2|TRBV11-3
ASSSGNTGELF
>TRBJ2-5|TRBV5-6
ASSVIGQVQETQY
>TRBJ1-2|TRBV30
ACPDFYGYT
>TRBJ1-6|TRBV3-1/TRBV3-2
ASSQVQGIDSPLH
>TRBJ1-2|TRBV27
ASSWVQGAADYGYT
>TRBJ2-1|TRBV27
ASSSRTSGRRGEQF
>TRBJ1-1|TRBV5-5
ASSLQGNTEAF
>TRBJ2-7|TRBV4-1
ASSQRAGGREQY
>TRBJ2-2|TRBV7-9
ASGLFRTADTGELF
>TRBJ2-3|TRBV20-1
SAGQPDTQY
>TRBJ2-5|TRBV5-1
ASRRLAGGLYSQETQY
>TRBJ2-2|TRBV5-1
ASSFRRGDTGELF
>TRBJ1-1|TRBV28
ASRTLSRQAF
>TRBJ1-5|TRBV18
ASSRTGAETRSNQPQH
>TRBJ1-6|TRBV7-9
ASRPGVPNSPLH
>TRBJ1-2|TRBV7-9
ASSFLDRSYGYT
>TRBJ2-7|TRBV11-3
ASSLEGAREQY
>TRBJ1-1|TRBV19
ATGQGAKGTEAF
>TRBJ1-1|TRBV24-1
ATSDLEGPNTEAF
>TRBJ2-1|TRBV24-1
ATSESNIGVKQF
>TRBJ2-5|TRBV5-4
ASSLGGLAGGQETQY
>TRBJ2-2|TRBV11-2
ASSYHTIAGTLNTGELF
>TRBJ2-1|TRBV14
ASSPLPAEYYNEQF
>TRBJ2-5|TRBV3-1/TRBV3-2
ASSPRAGGETQY
>TRBJ2-1|TRBV18
ASSSRVSDNEQF
>TRBJ1-3|TRBV30
AWSGLSWPNTIY
>TRBJ1-1|TRBV29-1
SAATGRDTEAF
>TRBJ1-6|TRBV5-6
ASSFHRGATPLH
>TRBJ2-1|TRBV2
ASSDRETYNEQF
>TRBJ2-7|TRBV18
ASSLVGRDEQY
>TRBJ1-1|TRBV10-3
AISERQNTEAF
>TRBJ1-4|TRBV28
ASSPARRRGTNEKLF
>TRBJ2-3|TRBV28
ASSFAGTGGKYTQY
>TRBJ1-1|TRBV5-1
ASSRTDRKNTEAF
>TRBJ1-2|TRBV28
ASRSGGRETGGYT
>TRBJ1-3|TRBV3-1/TRBV3-2
ASSQGINTIY
>TRBJ1-2|TRBV5-4
ASSGGDRANYGYT